Listed below are T cell receptor beta chains from one sample, sequenced in a study of vaccination and CD4 T cells after COVID-19. No antigen has been assigned to these receptors. One entry per CDR3 protein results from TCRdb running MiXCR on the PCR reads. The sample records about 20,000 distinct CDR3 sequences, approximately 56% being singletons. The sequenced sample was CD4+ T cells from blood, cultured in vitro, obtained after SARS-CoV-2 vaccination. The receptors shown here come from a human donor who had recovered from COVID-19. CDR3s include the opening cysteine and the closing phenylalanine or tryptophan. A D gene is named only where the DNA matches it firmly. Clone size is not always given. Where it is, it says once, few, many or a class for expanded clones.

D,J,size,V,CDR3,DNA
.,TRBJ1-2,.,TRBV9,CASSVGDGYTF,TGTGCCAGCAGCGTAGGAGACGGCTACACCTTC
TRBD1,TRBJ1-2,.,TRBV19,CASSAGTGTMIYGYTF,TGTGCCAGTAGTGCCGGGACAGGTACTATGATCTATGGCTACACCTTC
TRBD2,TRBJ2-1,few,TRBV20-1,CSAQRGTSGRAHQGEQFF,TGCAGTGCTCAGCGGGGGACTAGCGGGAGGGCTCATCAGGGTGAGCAGTTCTTC
TRBD1,TRBJ1-1,few,TRBV27,CASSRRTGVNTEAFF,TGTGCCAGCAGCCGCAGGACAGGGGTGAACACTGAAGCTTTCTTT
.,TRBJ2-7,.,TRBV6-1,CASTRTLSSYEQYF,TGTGCCAGCACCAGGACACTTAGCTCCTACGAGCAGTACTTC
.,TRBJ1-1,.,TRBV6-5,CASSYSTVNTEAFF,TGTGCCAGCAGTTACTCGACGGTGAACACTGAAGCTTTCTTT
.,TRBJ1-1,few,TRBV7-9,CASRRQSGSDTEAFF,TGTGCCAGCAGGAGGCAGAGTGGGTCGGACACTGAAGCTTTCTTT
.,TRBJ2-3,.,TRBV10-3,CAISRSSTDTQYF,TGTGCCATCAGCCGGTCTAGCACAGATACGCAGTATTTT
.,TRBJ1-2,.,TRBV6-5,CASSYSTTTGKDYGYTF,TGTGCCAGCAGTTACTCCACTACTACAGGGAAAGACTATGGCTACACCTTC
.,TRBJ1-2,.,TRBV30,CAIETQEANYGYTF,TGTGCCATCGAGACGCAGGAGGCGAACTATGGCTACACCTTC
.,TRBJ1-6,few,TRBV5-4,CASSFMPLHF,TGTGCCAGCAGCTTCATGCCCCTCCACTTT
TRBD1,TRBJ1-2,.,TRBV27,CASSLDRGRRGYTF,TGTGCCAGCAGTTTGGACAGGGGACGTCGTGGCTACACCTTC
.,TRBJ2-3,.,TRBV11-1,CASSFPGQRNTDTQYF,TGTGCCAGCAGCTTCCCGGGACAAAGGAACACAGATACGCAGTATTTT
.,TRBJ1-6,.,TRBV6-1,CAINAGALSYNSPLHF,TGTGCCATCAATGCAGGGGCCCTCTCCTATAATTCACCCCTCCACTTT
.,TRBJ1-1,.,TRBV28,CASSLIGFSEAFF,TGTGCCAGCAGTTTAATTGGTTTTAGTGAAGCTTTCTTT